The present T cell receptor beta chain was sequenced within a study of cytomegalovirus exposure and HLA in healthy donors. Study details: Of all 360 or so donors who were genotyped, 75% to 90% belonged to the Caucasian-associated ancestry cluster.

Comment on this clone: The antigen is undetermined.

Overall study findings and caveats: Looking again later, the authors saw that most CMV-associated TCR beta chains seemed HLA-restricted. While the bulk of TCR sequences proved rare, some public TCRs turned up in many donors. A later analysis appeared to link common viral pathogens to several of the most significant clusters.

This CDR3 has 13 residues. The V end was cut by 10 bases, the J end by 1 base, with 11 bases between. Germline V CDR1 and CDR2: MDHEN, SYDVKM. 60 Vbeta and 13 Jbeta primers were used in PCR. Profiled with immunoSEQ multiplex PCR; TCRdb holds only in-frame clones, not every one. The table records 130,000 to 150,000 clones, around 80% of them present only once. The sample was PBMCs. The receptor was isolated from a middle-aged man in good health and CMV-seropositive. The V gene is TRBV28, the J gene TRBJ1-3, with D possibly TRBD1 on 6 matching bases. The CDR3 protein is CAIATGSGNTIYF. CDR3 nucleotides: TGTGCCATCGCCACAGGGTCTGGAAACACCATATATTTT.